Below, 5 T cell receptor beta chains from the same sample are listed, as sequenced in a study of shared clonotypes between healthy human individuals. Using immunoSEQ multiplex PCR, the repertoire was profiled, and TCRdb retains in-frame clones only, with some absent. The data hold about 2.1 million clones, with approximately 92% observed a single time. CD45RO-negative, CCR7-selected cells formed the naive CD8 fraction, which excluded terminally differentiated effector memory CD45RA+ cells. The sequenced material came from naive CD8+ T cells from PBMCs. The source is a man between 18 and 35 years old in good health. Some clones in this sample may be carry-over from other donors' samples.

The chain recombines TRBV7-9 with TRBJ2-2; D is perhaps TRBD2 (7 bases). Germline loops: CDR1 SEHNR, CDR2 FQNEAQ (reference sequence). V was cut by 0 bases and J by 4 bases, with 12 bases left in between. The CDR3 sequence is 16 residues long. The CDR3 coding sequence is TGTGCCAGCAGCTTAGCCGGGGGGCATCGCACCGGGGAGCTGTTTTTT. Translation: CASSLAGGHRTGELFF.

The V and J genes are TRBV7-2 and TRBJ1-5; D gene ambiguous. Germline values: CDR1 SGHTA, CDR2 FQGNSA. Trimming stripped 5 bases from V and 0 bases from J, with 14 bases between. This CDR3 is built from 16 residues. CDR3: CASSDSWGHSNQPQHF. CDR3 bases: TGTGCCAGCAGCGACTCCTGGGGTCATAGCAATCAGCCCCAGCATTTT.

Here the CDR3 reads CASSLGTNEQFF. The CDR3 nucleotides read TGTGCCAGCAGTTTAGGGACTAATGAGCAGTTCTTC. The rearrangement uses TRBV27 and TRBJ2-1, with D possibly being TRBD2 (6 bases). In germline, CDR1 is MNHEY, CDR2 SMNVEV (reference sequence). This CDR3 has 12 residues. Trimming removed 2 bases at V and 7 bases at J, with 6 bases between.

J is TRBJ2-3 and V is TRBV19; perhaps TRBD2 as D (6 bases). The CDR3 has 14 amino acids. Trimming removed 4 bases at V and 3 bases at J, with 11 bases between. CDR1 is LNHDA and CDR2 is SQIVND in the germline V gene (reference sequence). CDR3 sequence: CASSSFGGTDTQYF. The DNA of the CDR3 is TGTGCCAGTAGTAGTTTCGGGGGTACAGATACGCAGTATTTT.

Notes on this clone: At the DNA level, this CDR3 is encoded by other sequences in the same sample as well. The CDR3 is CASSYRGGEQYF. The DNA of the CDR3 is TGTGCCAGCAGTTACAGGGGAGGCGAGCAGTACTTC. The chain has TRBV6-5 and TRBJ2-7, with D perhaps matching TRBD2 (6 bases). The CDR3 is 12 residues long. Germline V CDR1 and CDR2: MNHEY, SVGAGI. V was clipped by 2 bases and J by 6 bases, with 8 bases between them.